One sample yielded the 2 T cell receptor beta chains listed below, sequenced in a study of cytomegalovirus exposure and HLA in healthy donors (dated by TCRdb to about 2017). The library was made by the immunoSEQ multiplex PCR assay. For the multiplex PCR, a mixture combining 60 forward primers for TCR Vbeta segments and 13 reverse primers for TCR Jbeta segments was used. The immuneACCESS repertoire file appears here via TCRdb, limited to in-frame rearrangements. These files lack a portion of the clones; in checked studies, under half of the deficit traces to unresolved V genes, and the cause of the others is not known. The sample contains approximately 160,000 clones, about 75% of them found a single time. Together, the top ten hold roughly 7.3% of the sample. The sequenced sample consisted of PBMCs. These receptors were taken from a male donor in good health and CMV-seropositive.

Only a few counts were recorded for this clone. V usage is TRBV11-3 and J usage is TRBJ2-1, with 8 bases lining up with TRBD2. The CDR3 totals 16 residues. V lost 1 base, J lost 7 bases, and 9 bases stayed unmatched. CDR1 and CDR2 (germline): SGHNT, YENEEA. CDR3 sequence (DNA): TGTGCCAGCAGCTTAGGCTTGACGGGGGGGGGTAATGAGCAGTTCTTC. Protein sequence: CASSLGLTGGGNEQFF. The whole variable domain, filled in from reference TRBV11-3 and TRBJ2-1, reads EAGVVQSPRYKIIEKKQPVAFWCNPISGHNTLYWYLQNLGQGPELLIRYENEEAVDDSQLPKDRFSAERLKGVDSTLKIQPAELGDSAVYLCASSLGLTGGGNEQFFGPGTRLTVL.

The CDR3 bases are TGTGCCAGCAGCTCCAAGTCTAGCGGAGCAGAGACCCAGTACTTC. Protein sequence: CASSSKSSGAETQYF. The rearrangement uses TRBV11-1 and TRBJ2-5; 7 bases agree with TRBD2. Germline CDR1 SGHAT, CDR2 FQDESV (reference sequence). The CDR3 consists of 15 residues. Losses at the gene ends were 4 bases for V and 4 bases for J; bases not matched to a gene: 9.